This record looks at one TCR beta chain sequence and its context. The sample comes from a study of blood T cell repertoires in COVID-19. Study as a whole: Sites across the United States, Italy and Spain contributed samples from acute and convalescent COVID-19.

The participants were between roughly 18 and 100 years old and came from about two dozen US areas. Under the authors' procedure: It was from reference gene primer amplification that nucleated cell counts were estimated. Here immunoSEQ multiplex PCR was the method, and the copy in TCRdb shows in-frame clones only, minus some. For V, J and clone size, that table is used; D and trimming come from the DNA. The sample records roughly 130,000 clones, 70% to 90% being singletons. The CDR3 consists of 13 residues. Germline trimming cut 6 bases from V and 9 bases from J; bases unmatched to any gene: 10. The receptor was derived from a woman aged 45-59 years with acute COVID-19. What was sequenced was PBMCs or T cells enriched from blood (not recorded which). The chain links TRBV12-3 or TRBV12-4 to TRBJ1-2; 7 bases fit TRBD1. CDR3 DNA: TGTGCCAGCAGGCTTGCAGGGGGGCATAGCTACACCTTC. This encodes CASRLAGGHSYTF.